A selection of T cell receptor beta chains follows, all from one sample in a study of T-cell memory formation after mild COVID-19. TCRdb itself ran the 5' RACE reads through MiXCR, one entry per CDR3 protein. This table has about 560,000 distinct CDR3 sequences, 15% to 20% appearing once. Sequencing used PBMCs or a T cell subset sorted from them (not recorded which). The receptors here all came from an adult woman who had mild COVID-19 (a few samples of this study predate the infection). Cell type and time point are not known. The CDR3 runs from the conserved cysteine through the conserved F or W. D genes are given only for firm matches. Size is omitted from some rows. Given values are once, few, many or a class for expanded clones.

D	V	size	J	DNA	CDR3
TRBD2	TRBV2	NA	TRBJ2-5	TGTGCCAGCAGTCAGAGACTAGCGGCCCCTCAAGAGACCCAGTACTTC	CASSQRLAAPQETQYF
NA	TRBV9	NA	TRBJ2-5	TGTGCCAGCACCCTCCACCTGGGCTCAGAGACCCAGTACTTC	CASTLHLGSETQYF
TRBD2	TRBV10-3	NA	TRBJ2-5	TGTGCCATCAGTTCCGGGACTAGCGGGGGAAGACAGACCCAGTACTTC	CAISSGTSGGRQTQYF
NA	TRBV3-1	NA	TRBJ1-6	TGTGCCAGCTCCCCGGGAGGGAATAATTCACCCCTCCACTTT	CASSPGGNNSPLHF
NA	TRBV5-6	few	TRBJ2-5	TGTGCCAGCAGCACAAACCAGGGGACGGTCAAGCCCCAAGAGACCCAGTACTTC	CASSTNQGTVKPQETQYF
NA	TRBV6-6	NA	TRBJ2-5	TGTGCCAGCAGTGGGCCCCCAGGGGTGGGAGAGACCCAGTACTTC	CASSGPPGVGETQYF
TRBD2	TRBV5-5	NA	TRBJ2-3	TGTGCCAGCAGCTTGGCCCGGACTAGCGGACTTAGCACAGATACGCAGTATTTT	CASSLARTSGLSTDTQYF
NA	TRBV4-1	NA	TRBJ2-7	TGCGCCAGCAGCCAATACCGGGACGGACGCTACGAGCAGTACTTC	CASSQYRDGRYEQYF
NA	TRBV7-6	NA	TRBJ1-3	TGTGCCAGCAGCTTGGGCCACGGAGCGGGAAACACCATATATTTT	CASSLGHGAGNTIYF
NA	TRBV6-5	NA	TRBJ2-2	TGTGCCAGCACCCCCCGGGCCTCGAACACCGGGGAGCTGTTTTTT	CASTPRASNTGELFF
TRBD2	TRBV12-3/TRBV12-4	few	TRBJ2-7	TGTGCCAGCAGTCCCCGGGGGGGGCCCCACGAGCAGTACTTC	CASSPRGGPHEQYF
TRBD2	TRBV24-1	few	TRBJ2-1	TGTGCCACCAGTGATTTGCAAGCGGGGTACAATGAGCAGTTCTTC	CATSDLQAGYNEQFF
NA	TRBV5-1	few	TRBJ1-1	TGCGCCAGCAGCTTGTCGGCAGCGCTGAACACTGAAGCTTTCTTT	CASSLSAALNTEAFF
TRBD1	TRBV25-1	few	TRBJ2-7	TGTGCCAGCAGTGGGGGTGGGACAGGGCCCCTTTACGAGCAGTACTTC	CASSGGGTGPLYEQYF
TRBD2	TRBV7-3	few	TRBJ2-1	TGTGCCAGCAGCCCACTAGCGGGAAAGCCTTCTGAGCAGTTCTTC	CASSPLAGKPSEQFF
NA	TRBV10-3	many	TRBJ2-6	TGTGCCATCAGTGAGGACAGCTCTGGGGCCAACGTCCTGACTTTC	CAISEDSSGANVLTF
NA	TRBV20-1	NA	TRBJ1-4	TGCAGTGCCCGGGCAGGGCCTGAAAAACTGTTTTTT	CSARAGPEKLFF
TRBD2	TRBV3-1	NA	TRBJ2-7	TGTGCCAGCAGCCAAGGGGGACTAGGCTACGAGCAGTACTTC	CASSQGGLGYEQYF
NA	TRBV20-1	many	TRBJ2-7	TGCAGTCAACCCCCTAACGAGCAGTACTTC	CSQPPNEQYF
NA	TRBV5-1	few	TRBJ2-7	TGCGCCAGCAGCCCGGATTACTCCTCCTACGAGCAGTACTTC	CASSPDYSSYEQYF
TRBD2	TRBV20-1	NA	TRBJ2-7	TGCAGTGCTAGGGCGACTAGCGGGAGCTCCTACGAGCAGTACTTC	CSARATSGSSYEQYF
NA	TRBV20-1	few	TRBJ2-3	TGCAGTGCTAGACGTCGCGAGTCCCCCAAAGGGGCGCAGTATTTT	CSARRRESPKGAQYF
TRBD2	TRBV6-5	NA	TRBJ2-7	TGTGCCAGCAGTTACTCGATTGTTGATAGCGGGCCCTACGAGCAGTACTTC	CASSYSIVDSGPYEQYF
NA	TRBV4-1	NA	TRBJ1-6	TGCGCCAGCAGCCAAGACAGGAACGTTACACCCCTCCACTTT	CASSQDRNVTPLHF
NA	TRBV10-3	NA	TRBJ1-6	TGTGCCATCAGTGTTGGGGGGTCACCCCTCCACTTT	CAISVGGSPLHF
TRBD1	TRBV10-3	NA	TRBJ2-1	TGTGCCATCAGGGAGACCGGGACAGGGCTATCCTACAATGAGCAGTTCTTC	CAIRETGTGLSYNEQFF
NA	TRBV3-1	few	TRBJ2-1	TGTGCCAGCAGCCAAAACAGGGTCGGCGGCTCCTACAATGAGCAGTTCTTC	CASSQNRVGGSYNEQFF
NA	TRBV29-1	few	TRBJ1-1	TGCAGCGTCATGACAGCTCTGAACACTGAAGCTTTCTTT	CSVMTALNTEAFF
TRBD1	TRBV7-9	few	TRBJ2-7	TGTGCCAGCAGTGGGACAGGGGGCCACTACGAGCAGTACTTC	CASSGTGGHYEQYF
TRBD2	TRBV5-6	NA	TRBJ2-7	TGTGACAGCAATTTGGGAGCGGGAGTTACCGAGCAGTACTTC	CDSNLGAGVTEQYF
NA	TRBV3-1	NA	TRBJ2-2	TGTGCCAGCAGGGGCACCGCCGGGGAGCTGTTTTTT	CASRGTAGELFF
NA	TRBV20-1	NA	TRBJ1-2	TGCAGTGCCACGGACACGCGTGACTATGGCTACACCTTC	CSATDTRDYGYTF
NA	TRBV12-3/TRBV12-4	many	TRBJ1-3	TGTGCCAGCTCGCAGACTACAAACACCATATATTTT	CASSQTTNTIYF
TRBD1	TRBV15	NA	TRBJ2-1	TGTGCCACCAGCAGAGATCGGGACAGAAACAATGAGCAGTTCTTC	CATSRDRDRNNEQFF
NA	TRBV19	many	TRBJ2-7	TGTGCCAGTAGTCCTTCCGACGGAGCCTACGAGCAGTACTTC	CASSPSDGAYEQYF
NA	TRBV19	few	TRBJ1-1	TGTGCCAGTAGTCGGACGGAAGAAGCTTTCTTT	CASSRTEEAFF
NA	TRBV19	NA	TRBJ2-6	TGTGCCAGTAGTATCGGATTATCTGGGGCCAACGTCCTGACTTTC	CASSIGLSGANVLTF
TRBD1	TRBV10-3	few	TRBJ1-1	TGTGCCATCAGTTACCGACAGGGACCGAACACTGAAGCTTTCTTT	CAISYRQGPNTEAFF
NA	TRBV7-9	NA	TRBJ2-7	TGTGCCAGCACGGGTGCCGCCAGGGCGGACGAGCAGTACTTC	CASTGAARADEQYF
TRBD2	TRBV6-5	many	TRBJ2-5	TGTGCCAGCAGTCTAGCGGGGGGCAACCAAGAGACCCAGTACTTC	CASSLAGGNQETQYF
TRBD1	TRBV7-9	few	TRBJ2-1	TGTGCCAGCAGTCCCTCCTCCGGGACAGGGGTAGACAATGAGCAGTTCTTC	CASSPSSGTGVDNEQFF
NA	TRBV7-9	many	TRBJ1-1	TGTGCCAGCAGCTTGGGGGGCCAGAACACTGAAGCTTTCTTT	CASSLGGQNTEAFF
TRBD1	TRBV12-3/TRBV12-4	NA	TRBJ1-2	TGTGCCAGCAGTCCCCGCACCGGGACAGGAGGCTACACCTTC	CASSPRTGTGGYTF
TRBD1	TRBV20-1	few	TRBJ2-3	TGCAGTGCCTTCTCCCCGGGACAGGGGATGGATACGCAGTATTTT	CSAFSPGQGMDTQYF